Sequencing of this TCR beta chain was carried out in a study of cytomegalovirus exposure and HLA in healthy donors (dated 2017 in TCRdb). Background on the whole study: The 500 to 700 repertoires of the first cohort and the 120 validation repertoires were produced on the same platform, according to a later analysis. The aim of the study was to test whether cataloging public T cell receptors could identify signatures of past pathogen exposure. Besides the first cohort of about 730 subjects, a separate validation cohort made up of some 110 different subjects was used. To predict cytomegalovirus infection status, the study brought together high-throughput TCR immunosequencing, statistical association of individual TCRs with disease status, and machine learning.

CDR3 length: 13 amino acids, cysteine to phenylalanine. The retained sequence is limited to the CDR3, 39 bases, with the frame set at the first base. Per the germline V gene, SNHLY is the CDR1 and FYNNEI is the CDR2. Trimming takes 1 base from V and 5 bases from J, and the germline ends sit 6 bases apart. The donors belonged to the validation cohort of approximately 130 subjects, which was separate from the approximately 700-subject first cohort. What the authors observed across the whole study: Most TCR sequences were seen in very few donors, while some public TCRs were found in many individuals. The study gave a list of some 150 TCR beta chains associated with cytomegalovirus. All 120 or so repertoires were used to score co-occurrence in the validation cohort in a later analysis, because that analysis had no HLA typing for the cohort. The classifier was reported to diagnose cytomegalovirus status with high specificity and sensitivity in both the original and validation cohorts. Three of the identified cytomegalovirus-associated TCR beta chains were confirmed in vitro to be specific for cytomegalovirus antigens. A later analysis found that TCRs clustered in the first cohort also tended to co-occur in the 100 to 150 validation repertoires, with 90% to 95% of cluster scores above 0. According to the authors, the approach could potentially be generalized to other disease states and immunological phenotypes.

On this clone: There is no known antigen for this receptor. Base qualities are not recorded, but no much larger clone differs from it by a single base.

Receptor libraries were prepared by the immunoSEQ multiplex PCR assay. The study's own analysis went as follows. A statistical classification framework was built to diagnose cytomegalovirus status from the catalog of TCR beta chain sequences. This is the immuneACCESS table as TCRdb keeps it, with only in-frame sequences that have V and J called. A part of the clones is gone; compared with another copy, unresolved V genes explain less than half, and the rest is unexplained. For V, J and clone size, that table is used; D and trimming come from the DNA. The sample includes 200,000 to 250,000 clones, with roughly 87% observed a single time. Together, the top ten hold 12% of the sample.

Sequences were obtained from PBMCs. The chain is encoded by TRBV2 joined to TRBJ1-5, with no D gene named confidently. The sequence was obtained from a young man in good health and CMV-seropositive. The CDR3 loop reads CASSEGTDQPQHF. The sequence in DNA is TGTGCCAGCAGTGAAGGGACGGATCAGCCCCAGCATTTT.